The 32 T cell receptor beta chains reported below all come from one sample, sequenced in a study of neoadjuvant anti-PD-1 for oral cavity cancer. Time point here: after neoadjuvant nivolumab, at surgical resection. Profiling relied on immunoSEQ multiplex PCR, and the TCRdb table lists in-frame clones only, not all of them. The repertoire has tens of thousands of clones, roughly 85% of them found once; the top ten carry 3% to 3.5%. The sample consisted of PBMCs, taken after nivolumab (anti-PD-1) treatment. The source of these receptors is a person aged 40 to 85 with oral cavity squamous cell carcinoma.

The CDR3 coding sequence is TGTGCCAGCAGCTCGGACAGGGGGCCCACCGGGGAGCTGTTTTTT. This codes for CASSSDRGPTGELFF. This sequence joins TRBV11-3 and TRBJ2-2, with 11 bases fitting TRBD1. The trim removed 4 bases at V and 4 bases at J, leaving 2 bases unmatched. CDR1 is SGHNT and CDR2 is YENEEA in the germline V gene. This CDR3 is built from 15 residues.

The gene calls are TRBV19 and TRBJ2-2; D is possibly TRBD1 or TRBD2 (6 bases each). Trimming took off 5 bases at V and 1 base at J, with 14 bases between the two ends. Germline V lookup: CDR1 LNHDA, CDR2 SQIVND (reference sequence). This CDR3 is built from 16 residues. CDR3 sequence (DNA): TGTGCCAGTAGTCCTGCGGGACAATTGAACACCGGGGAGCTGTTTTTT. Protein product: CASSPAGQLNTGELFF.

V gene TRBV6-1 combines with J gene TRBJ1-4, with TRBD1 matching 7 bases. The CDR3 length is 15 residues. Per the germline V gene, CDR1 is MNHNS and CDR2 is SASEGT. V dropped 7 bases and J dropped 5; count of bases not matched to a gene: 10. CDR3 sequence reads: CASNQPGQKNEKLFF. Here the CDR3 DNA reads TGTGCCAGCAACCAACCGGGACAGAAAAATGAAAAACTGTTTTTT.

The chain employs TRBV9 and TRBJ2-3; no firm D call. The germline V gene encodes CDR1 SGDLS and CDR2 YYNGEE. The CDR3 spans 15 residues. The ends were cut back, 0 bases at V and 2 bases at J, with 10 bases in the middle. The CDR3 coding sequence is TGTGCCAGCAGCGTAGCAGGTAGCCCCACAGATACGCAGTATTTT. Translation: CASSVAGSPTDTQYF.

The chain employs TRBV11-3 and TRBJ1-1; the D is unclear. Trimming removed 0 bases from V and 4 bases from J, with 6 bases in between. The CDR3 contains 13 residues. CDR1 SGHNT and CDR2 YENEEA come from the germline V gene. The CDR3 spells CASSLEGSTEAFF. The CDR3 nucleotides are TGTGCCAGCAGCTTAGAAGGGAGCACTGAAGCTTTCTTT.

CDR3 DNA: TGTGCCAGCAGCTCGCGGCAGGGGAGGATTCAGCCCCAGCATTTT. It codes for CASSSRQGRIQPQHF. The J gene is TRBJ1-5, the V gene TRBV7-2; the D gene is possibly TRBD1 (6 bases). The V gene lost 4 bases and the J gene lost 6 bases, with 16 bases spanning the gap. The CDR3 extends over 15 amino acids. Germline loops: CDR1 SGHTA, CDR2 FQGNSA. The full variable domain, in which reference TRBV7-2 and TRBJ1-5 provide the parts outside the CDR3, is GAGVSQSPSNKVTEKGKDVELRCDPISGHTALYWYRQSLGQGLEFLIYFQGNSAPDKSGLPSDRFSAERTGGSVSTLTIQRTQQEDSAVYLCASSSRQGRIQPQHFGDGTRLSIL.

The chain employs TRBV29-1 and TRBJ2-7; D ambiguous. V lost 0 bases to trimming and J lost 0 bases, with 9 bases between them. The CDR3 spans 14 residues. The germline V gene has CDR1 SQVTM and CDR2 ANQGSEA. The CDR3 bases are TGCAGCGTTGAAGATTCGGGCAGCTCCTACGAGCAGTACTTC. Protein product: CSVEDSGSSYEQYF.

The chain combines TRBV6-5 with TRBJ2-7, with 9 bases aligning to TRBD2. This CDR3 spans 16 amino acids. V dropped 0 bases and J dropped 7; count of bases not matched to a gene: 10. CDR1 is MNHEY and CDR2 is SVGAGI in the germline V gene. The CDR3 DNA is TGTGCCAGCAGTTACTCGAATGGCGGGAGGGCTGGTGAGCAGTACTTC. The encoded protein is CASSYSNGGRAGEQYF.

V usage is TRBV28 and J usage is TRBJ2-2; TRBD2 aligns across 13 bases. The CDR3 covers 17 residues. After removal of 4 bases from V and 3 bases from J, the junction contained 5 bases not matched to a gene. Germline V gene sequence: CDR1 MDHEN, CDR2 SYDVKM. In nucleotides, the CDR3 is TGTGCCAGCAGTTCCTCGGGACTAGCGGGGTACACCGGGGAGCTGTTTTTT. Residues: CASSSSGLAGYTGELFF.

J is TRBJ1-2 and V is TRBV29-1, with D possibly being TRBD1 (6 bases). CDR1 is SQVTM, CDR2 ANQGSEA, per germline. Trimming cost V 7 bases and J 5 bases, with 20 bases left between them. This CDR3 is 14 amino acids long. CDR3 DNA: TGCAGCGACCGCCTTTCACAGGGCGGTTATGGCTACACCTTC. Amino acid sequence: CSDRLSQGGYGYTF.

The genes are TRBV7-2 and TRBJ2-2, with a possible D match to TRBD2 (6 bases). The CDR3 has 15 amino acids. V was trimmed by 4 bases and J by 4 bases, leaving 13 bases between them. Germline loops: CDR1 SGHTA, CDR2 FQGNSA. CDR3: CASSSGTYPTGELFF. CDR3 coding DNA: TGTGCCAGCAGCTCCGGGACTTATCCCACCGGGGAGCTGTTTTTT.

The chain joins TRBV5-4 to TRBJ2-7, with TRBD1 identical over 12 bases. V shed 0 bases and J 5 bases; nucleotides not matched to a gene: 3. Germline-derived CDR1 and CDR2 are SGHNT and YYREEE (reference sequence). There are 15 residues in the CDR3. The CDR3 loop reads CASSLDGTGGHEQYF. Here the CDR3 DNA reads TGTGCCAGCAGCTTGGACGGGACAGGGGGCCACGAGCAGTACTTC.

The chain is built from TRBV9 and TRBJ2-1; a weak D match, TRBD1 (5 bases). This CDR3 spans 17 amino acids. Per germline, CDR1 SGDLS and CDR2 YYNGEE. V shed 2 bases and J shed 4 bases, with 19 bases lying between them. CDR3 loop: CASSVWGEETPYNEQFF. CDR3 in DNA: TGTGCCAGCAGCGTCTGGGGCGAGGAGACACCGTACAATGAGCAGTTCTTC.

CDR3 loop: CASSIRELGYTF. The CDR3 DNA is TGTGCCAGTAGTATTCGGGAGCTTGGCTACACCTTC. The chain is built from TRBV19 and TRBJ1-2, with D uncertain. CDR1 and CDR2 from the germline V gene are LNHDA and SQIVND (reference sequence). The CDR3 sequence is 12 residues long. V dropped 3 bases and J dropped 7 bases, with 9 bases sitting between them.

V and J are TRBV27 and TRBJ2-5; D is perhaps TRBD1 (6 bases). The germline CDR1 and CDR2 sequences are MNHEY and SMNVEV (reference sequence). The CDR3 loop spans 14 amino acids. The V and J ends lost 4 bases and 7 bases respectively, with 16 bases between them. CDR3: CASSSPNRAGTQYF. CDR3 DNA: TGTGCCAGCAGTTCCCCTAACAGGGCCGGGACCCAGTACTTC.

The chain has TRBV7-6 and TRBJ1-2; 10 bases map to TRBD1. The CDR3 is 16 amino acids. The J segment lost 7 bases and the V segment lost 4 bases, leaving 12 bases of the junction unmatched. Germline values: CDR1 SGHVS, CDR2 FNYEAQ. CDR3 residues: CASSSGTGAREGGYTF. DNA for the CDR3: TGTGCCAGCAGCTCCGGGACAGGGGCAAGGGAGGGTGGCTACACCTTC.

This clone was recorded a few times. The rearrangement uses TRBV6-6 and TRBJ2-5; the D is unclear. Between the trimmed V and J ends, which lost 6 bases and 3 bases, there was a span of 11 bases. The CDR3 is made up of 13 amino acids. Per germline, CDR1 MNHNY and CDR2 SVGAGI (reference sequence). CDR3: CASSRTHKETQYF. As DNA, the CDR3 is TGTGCCAGCAGCCGAACTCACAAAGAGACCCAGTACTTC.

V usage is TRBV5-4 and J usage is TRBJ2-5, with D possibly called TRBD1 or TRBD2 (5 bases each). Germline V gives CDR1 SGHNT, CDR2 YYREEE (reference sequence). The CDR3 totals 12 residues. With 5 bases removed from V and 5 bases from J, the gap between germline ends came to 10 bases. CDR3 in DNA: TGTGCCAGCAGTCCCTGGGGGGAGACCCAGTACTTC. It specifies CASSPWGETQYF.

The J gene is TRBJ1-1, the V gene TRBV4-1, with 9 bases fitting TRBD1. CDR3 length: 14 residues. Germline-derived CDR1 and CDR2 are MGHRA and YSYEKL. The V and J ends lost 6 bases and 7 bases, in that order; junction bases with no gene match: 9. CDR3 amino acids: CASRPNRGLGEAFF. In nucleotides, the CDR3 is TGCGCCAGCAGACCCAACAGGGGGCTTGGTGAAGCTTTCTTT.

J is TRBJ2-1 and V is TRBV6-5; TRBD1 matches 7 bases. V lost 6 bases to trimming and J lost 7 bases; unmatched junction nucleotides: 6. Germline V gene lookup returns CDR1 MNHEY and CDR2 SVGAGI. This CDR3 comprises 13 residues. CDR3 protein: CASREQGWNEQFF. The CDR3 DNA reads as TGTGCCAGCAGGGAACAGGGGTGGAATGAGCAGTTCTTC.

The chain uses TRBV11-3 and TRBJ2-1; 7 bases are a match to TRBD2. CDR3 length: 15 residues. The ends lost 4 bases at V and 7 bases at J; junction bases unmatched: 10. Germline CDR1 reads SGHNT; CDR2 reads YENEEA. CDR3 DNA: TGTGCCAGCAGCTCGTGGGAGCGGGATCGGAATGAGCAGTTCTTC. It codes for CASSSWERDRNEQFF.

This chain's CDR3 is CATAGTGAYEQYF. The CDR3 coding sequence is TGTGCCACCGCGGGGACAGGAGCCTACGAGCAGTACTTC. This rearrangement joins TRBV28 to TRBJ2-7; 8 bases fit TRBD1. The germline gives CDR1 MDHEN, CDR2 SYDVKM. V lost 10 bases, J lost 2 bases, and 7 bases stayed unmatched. The CDR3 extends over 13 amino acids.

The rearrangement joins TRBV27 to TRBJ2-7; a weak D match, TRBD1 (5 bases). Trimming pared 6 bases from V and 7 bases from J, leaving 19 bases between. Germline assignment: CDR1 MNHEY and CDR2 SMNVEV (reference sequence). This CDR3 region has 14 residues. CDR3 residues: CASRSIQDGREQYF. The CDR3 region has the DNA TGTGCCAGCAGATCAATACAGGATGGCCGTGAGCAGTACTTC.

CDR3 sequence: CASGEGGTGELFF. CDR3 sequence (DNA): TGCGCCAGCGGGGAGGGAGGCACCGGGGAGCTGTTTTTT. The V call is TRBV5-1, the J call TRBJ2-2; 7 nucleotides align to TRBD2. In germline, CDR1 is SGHRS, CDR2 YFSETQ. Trimming removed 7 bases from V and 4 bases from J; junction bases left unmatched: 4. The CDR3 is 13 residues long.

Comments on this clone: This specimen includes other DNA sequences encoding the same CDR3. V usage is TRBV7-8 and J usage is TRBJ2-7; 11 bases align to TRBD2. CDR1 and CDR2 (germline): SGHVS, FQNEAQ. The CDR3 consists of 16 residues. Trimming removed 4 bases from V and 7 bases from J; junction bases left unmatched: 12. CDR3 sequence reads: CASSSWVAGGPHEQYF. The CDR3 DNA follows: TGTGCCAGCAGCTCATGGGTAGCGGGAGGGCCCCATGAGCAGTACTTC.

V and J are TRBV4-1 and TRBJ1-5; tentative D call: TRBD1 (5 bases). Germline V gene lookup returns CDR1 MGHRA and CDR2 YSYEKL. The CDR3 runs 15 residues. V was trimmed by 1 base and J by 3 bases, leaving 10 bases between them. This CDR3 reads CASSQGTQLNQPQHF. In nucleotides, the CDR3 is TGCGCCAGCAGCCAAGGGACACAGCTCAATCAGCCCCAGCATTTT.

This chain uses TRBV7-2 with TRBJ2-1; TRBD1 agrees at 9 bases. There are 15 residues in the CDR3. The V gene's germline CDR1 is SGHTA and CDR2 FQGNSA. V lost 2 bases, J lost 4 bases, and 3 bases stayed unmatched. This CDR3 reads CASSLRDRVYNEQFF. The CDR3 DNA reads as TGTGCCAGCAGCTTAAGGGACAGGGTTTACAATGAGCAGTTCTTC.

The rearrangement uses TRBV5-1 and TRBJ2-7, with D tentatively TRBD1 (7 bases). The CDR3 covers 14 residues. The germline gives CDR1 SGHRS, CDR2 YFSETQ. V was shortened by 7 bases and J by 5 bases, with 19 bases between the two germline ends. The CDR3 DNA is TGCGCCAGCGCCTCCAGGGGGGAATGGGACGAGCAGTACTTC. Its translation is CASASRGEWDEQYF.

The chain combines TRBV18 with TRBJ1-2, with 8 bases matching TRBD1. The CDR3 runs 15 residues. Germline loops: CDR1 KGHSH, CDR2 LQKENI. Trimming removed 3 bases from V and 6 bases from J; junction bases left unmatched: 9. CDR3 nucleotides: TGTGCCAGCTCACCTTGGACAGGGAACGCGGATGGCTACACCTTC. Residues: CASSPWTGNADGYTF.

The chain employs TRBV7-2 and TRBJ2-5, with D unresolved. V dropped 4 bases and J dropped 0 bases, with 6 bases sitting between them. Germline CDR1 is SGHTA and CDR2 is FQGNSA. The CDR3 loop spans 13 amino acids. CDR3 nucleotide sequence: TGTGCCAGCAGCTCTTTCAACCAAGAGACCCAGTACTTC. Translation gives CASSSFNQETQYF.

The chain recombines TRBV28 with TRBJ2-7, with TRBD2 as a possible D gene (5 bases). With 1 base removed from V and 5 bases from J, the gap between germline ends came to 12 bases. The CDR3 is made up of 14 amino acids. Germline CDR1 reads MDHEN; CDR2 reads SYDVKM. The CDR3 DNA reads TGTGCCAGCAGTTTATACGGGCGGGCCCACGAGCAGTACTTC. Residues: CASSLYGRAHEQYF. Drawing the rest from reference TRBV28 and TRBJ2-7, the complete variable domain is DVKVTQSSRYLVKRTGEKVFLECVQDMDHENMFWYRQDPGLGLRLIYFSYDVKMKEKGDIPEGYSVSREKKERFSLILESASTNQTSMYLCASSLYGRAHEQYFGPGTRLTVT.

The V and J genes are TRBV27 and TRBJ2-7; the match to TRBD1 covers 7 bases. The CDR3 consists of 13 residues. Losses at the gene ends were 10 bases for V and 2 bases for J; bases not matched to a gene: 8. Germline-derived CDR1 and CDR2 are MNHEY and SMNVEV (reference sequence). CDR3 residues: CAIARDSAYEQYF. The DNA for the CDR3 is TGTGCCATCGCCCGGGACAGCGCCTACGAGCAGTACTTC.